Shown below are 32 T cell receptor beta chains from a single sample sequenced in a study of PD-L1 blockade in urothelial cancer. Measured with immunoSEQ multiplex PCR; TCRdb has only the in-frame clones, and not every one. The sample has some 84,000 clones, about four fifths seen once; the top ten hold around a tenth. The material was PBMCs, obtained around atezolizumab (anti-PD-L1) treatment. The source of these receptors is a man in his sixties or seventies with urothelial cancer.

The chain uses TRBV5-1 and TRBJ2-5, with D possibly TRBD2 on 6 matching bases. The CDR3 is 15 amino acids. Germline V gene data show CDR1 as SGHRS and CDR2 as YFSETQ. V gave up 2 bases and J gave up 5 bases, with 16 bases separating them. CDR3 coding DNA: TGCGCCAGCAGCTTAATGGACGGCGGGGCGGAGACCCAGTACTTC. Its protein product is CASSLMDGGAETQYF.

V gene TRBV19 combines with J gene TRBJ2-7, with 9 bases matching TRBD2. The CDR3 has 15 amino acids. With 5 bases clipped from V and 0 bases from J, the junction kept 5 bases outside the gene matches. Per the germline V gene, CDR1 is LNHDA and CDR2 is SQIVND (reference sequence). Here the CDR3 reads CASSFSGSSSYEQYF. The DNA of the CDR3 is TGTGCCAGTAGTTTTAGCGGGAGTTCCTCCTACGAGCAGTACTTC.

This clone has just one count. The CDR3 is CASSQGTRSTPSGNTIYF. The CDR3 coding sequence is TGTGCCAGCAGCCAAGGGACACGCTCTACCCCCTCTGGAAACACCATATATTTT. The chain carries TRBV4-2 and TRBJ1-3, with D perhaps TRBD1 (5 bases). Trimming stripped 1 base from V and 0 bases from J, with 16 bases between. Germline V gene sequence: CDR1 LGHNA, CDR2 YNFKEQ. The CDR3 is 18 amino acids.

The DNA of the CDR3 is TGTGCCAGCAGCCGACTAGCGGGAGCCCCAGATACGCAGTATTTT. It specifies CASSRLAGAPDTQYF. This rearrangement joins TRBV7-9 to TRBJ2-3, with TRBD2 matching 12 bases. V trimming: 5 bases; J trimming: 4 bases; junction bases outside the gene matches: 4. This CDR3 has 15 amino acids. Germline loops: CDR1 SEHNR, CDR2 FQNEAQ (reference sequence).

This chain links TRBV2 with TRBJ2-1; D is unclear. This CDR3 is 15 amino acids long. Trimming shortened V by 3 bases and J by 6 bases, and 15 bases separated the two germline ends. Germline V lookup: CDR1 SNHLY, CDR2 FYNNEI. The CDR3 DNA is TGTGCCAGCAGTGATGTGCAGGCCGAGTTCAATGAGCAGTTCTTC. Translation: CASSDVQAEFNEQFF.

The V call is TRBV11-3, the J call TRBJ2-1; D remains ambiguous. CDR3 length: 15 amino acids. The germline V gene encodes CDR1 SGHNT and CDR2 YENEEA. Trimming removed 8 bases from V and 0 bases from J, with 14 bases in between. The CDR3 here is CASSSGFSSYNEQFF. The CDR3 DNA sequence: TGTGCCAGCTCCTCAGGTTTTAGCTCCTACAATGAGCAGTTCTTC.

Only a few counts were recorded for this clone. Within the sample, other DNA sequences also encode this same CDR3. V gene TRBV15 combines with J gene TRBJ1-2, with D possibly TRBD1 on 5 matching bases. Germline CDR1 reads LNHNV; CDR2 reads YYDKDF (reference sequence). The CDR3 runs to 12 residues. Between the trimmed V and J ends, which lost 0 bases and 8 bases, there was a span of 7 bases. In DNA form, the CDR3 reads TGTGCCACCAGCAGAGACCGACAGGGCTACACCTTC. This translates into CATSRDRQGYTF.

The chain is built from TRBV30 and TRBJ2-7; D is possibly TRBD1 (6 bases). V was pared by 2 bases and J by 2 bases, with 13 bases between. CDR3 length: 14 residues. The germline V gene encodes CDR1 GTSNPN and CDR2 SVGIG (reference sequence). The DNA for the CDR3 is TGTGCCTGGAGTCCGGAGACAGGCACCTACGAGCAGTACTTC. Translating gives CAWSPETGTYEQYF.

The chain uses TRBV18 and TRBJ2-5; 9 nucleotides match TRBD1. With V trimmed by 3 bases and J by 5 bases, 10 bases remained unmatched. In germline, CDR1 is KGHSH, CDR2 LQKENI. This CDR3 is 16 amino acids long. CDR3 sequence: CASSPRKQGAAETQYF. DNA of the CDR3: TGTGCCAGCTCACCCCGAAAACAGGGGGCTGCGGAGACCCAGTACTTC. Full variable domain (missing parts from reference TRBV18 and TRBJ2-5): NAGVMQNPRHLVRRRGQEARLRCSPMKGHSHVYWYRQLPEEGLKFMVYLQKENIIDESGMPKERFSAEFPKEGPSILRIQQVVRGDSAAYFCASSPRKQGAAETQYFGPGTRLLVL.

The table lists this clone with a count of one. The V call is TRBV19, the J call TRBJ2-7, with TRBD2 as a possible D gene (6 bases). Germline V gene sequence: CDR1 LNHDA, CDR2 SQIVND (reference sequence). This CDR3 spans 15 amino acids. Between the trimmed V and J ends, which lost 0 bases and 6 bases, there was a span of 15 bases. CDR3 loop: CASSIEATSFREQYF. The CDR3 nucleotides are TGTGCCAGTAGTATAGAGGCAACTAGCTTTCGCGAGCAGTACTTC.

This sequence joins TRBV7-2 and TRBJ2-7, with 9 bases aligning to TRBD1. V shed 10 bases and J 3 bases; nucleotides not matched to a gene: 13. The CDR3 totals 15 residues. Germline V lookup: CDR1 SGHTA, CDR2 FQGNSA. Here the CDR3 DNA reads TGTGCCACCGCTCCATCGGGACAGGGCCTCTACGAGCAGTACTTC. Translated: CATAPSGQGLYEQYF.

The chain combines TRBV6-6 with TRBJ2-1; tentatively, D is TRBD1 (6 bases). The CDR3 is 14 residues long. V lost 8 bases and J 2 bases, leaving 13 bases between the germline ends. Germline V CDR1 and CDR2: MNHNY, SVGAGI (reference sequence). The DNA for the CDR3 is TGTGCCAGCGGCCGGGACAAAACCTACAATGAGCAGTTCTTC. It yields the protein CASGRDKTYNEQFF.

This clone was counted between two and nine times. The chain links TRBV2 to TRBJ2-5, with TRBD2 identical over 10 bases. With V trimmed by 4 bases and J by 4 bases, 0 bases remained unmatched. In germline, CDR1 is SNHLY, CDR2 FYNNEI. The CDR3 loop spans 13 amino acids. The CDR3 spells CASSGLAGETQYF. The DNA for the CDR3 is TGTGCCAGCAGTGGACTAGCGGGAGAGACCCAGTACTTC. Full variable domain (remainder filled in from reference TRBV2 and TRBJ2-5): EPEVTQTPSHQVTQMGQEVILRCVPISNHLYFYWYRQILGQKVEFLVSFYNNEISEKSEIFDDQFSVERPDGSNFTLKIRSTKLEDSAMYFCASSGLAGETQYFGPGTRLLVL.

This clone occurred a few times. The CDR3 sequence: CASSVGSGGASETQYF. DNA of the CDR3: TGTGCCAGCAGCGTTGGCAGCGGGGGGGCCAGCGAGACCCAGTACTTC. The chain employs TRBV9 and TRBJ2-5; TRBD2 agrees at 10 bases. CDR3 size: 16 residues. Germline V gene data show CDR1 as SGDLS and CDR2 as YYNGEE. V dropped 2 bases and J dropped 5; count of bases not matched to a gene: 9.

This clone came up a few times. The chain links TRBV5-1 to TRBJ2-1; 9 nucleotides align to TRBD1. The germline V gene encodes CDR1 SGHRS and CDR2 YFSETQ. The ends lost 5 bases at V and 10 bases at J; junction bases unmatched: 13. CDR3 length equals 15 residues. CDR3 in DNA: TGCGCCAGCAGAGAACCGGGGACAGGGATGGAGGAGCAGTTCTTC. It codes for CASREPGTGMEEQFF. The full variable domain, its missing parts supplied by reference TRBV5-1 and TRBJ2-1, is KAGVTQTPRYLIKTRGQQVTLSCSPISGHRSVSWYQQTPGQGLQFLFEYFSETQRNKGNFPGRFSGRQFSNSRSEMNVSTLELGDSALYLCASREPGTGMEEQFFGPGTRLTVL.

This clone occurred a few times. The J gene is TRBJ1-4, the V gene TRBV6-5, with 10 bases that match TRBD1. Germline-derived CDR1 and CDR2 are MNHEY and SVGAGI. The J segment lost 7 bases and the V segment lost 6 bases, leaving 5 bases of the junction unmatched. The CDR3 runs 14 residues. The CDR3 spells CASRRTGGGEKLFF. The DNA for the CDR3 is TGTGCCAGCAGACGGACAGGGGGTGGTGAAAAACTGTTTTTT.

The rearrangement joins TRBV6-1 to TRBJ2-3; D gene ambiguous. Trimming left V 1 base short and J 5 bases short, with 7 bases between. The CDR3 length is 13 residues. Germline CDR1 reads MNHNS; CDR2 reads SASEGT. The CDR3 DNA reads TGTGCCAGCAGTGAAGTAAGCGAAGATACGCAGTATTTT. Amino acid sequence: CASSEVSEDTQYF.

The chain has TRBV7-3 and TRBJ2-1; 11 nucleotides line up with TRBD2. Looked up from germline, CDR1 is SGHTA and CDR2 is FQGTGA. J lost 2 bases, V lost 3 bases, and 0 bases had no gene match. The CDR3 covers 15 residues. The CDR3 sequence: CASSFSGGAYNEQFF. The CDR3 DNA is TGTGCCAGCAGCTTTAGCGGGGGGGCCTACAATGAGCAGTTCTTC.

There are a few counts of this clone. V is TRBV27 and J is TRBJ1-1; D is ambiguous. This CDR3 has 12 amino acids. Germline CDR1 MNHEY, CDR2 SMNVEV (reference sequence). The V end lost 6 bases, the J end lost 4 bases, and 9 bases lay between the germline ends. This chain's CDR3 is CASRLSPTEAFF. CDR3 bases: TGTGCCAGCAGGCTATCACCCACTGAAGCTTTCTTT.

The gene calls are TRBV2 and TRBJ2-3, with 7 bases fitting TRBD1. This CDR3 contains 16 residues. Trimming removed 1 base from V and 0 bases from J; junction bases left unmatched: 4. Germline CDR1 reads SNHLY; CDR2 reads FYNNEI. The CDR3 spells CASSEEGTASTDTQYF. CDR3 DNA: TGTGCCAGCAGTGAAGAAGGGACAGCTAGCACAGATACGCAGTATTTT.

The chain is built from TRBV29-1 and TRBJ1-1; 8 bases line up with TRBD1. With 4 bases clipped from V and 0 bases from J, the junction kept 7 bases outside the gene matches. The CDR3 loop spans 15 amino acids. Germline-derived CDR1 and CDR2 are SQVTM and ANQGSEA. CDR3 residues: CSVGTGRIVNTEAFF. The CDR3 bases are TGCAGCGTTGGGACAGGGCGCATCGTGAACACTGAAGCTTTCTTT.

The CDR3 spells CASSLAQGSYNEQFF. The CDR3 nucleotides are TGTGCCAGCAGCTTAGCCCAGGGGAGCTACAATGAGCAGTTCTTC. The V and J genes are TRBV7-2 and TRBJ2-1, with D perhaps matching TRBD1 (6 bases). CDR1 is SGHTA, CDR2 FQGNSA, per germline. The CDR3 loop spans 15 amino acids. The V end was cut by 0 bases, the J end by 3 bases, with 9 bases between.

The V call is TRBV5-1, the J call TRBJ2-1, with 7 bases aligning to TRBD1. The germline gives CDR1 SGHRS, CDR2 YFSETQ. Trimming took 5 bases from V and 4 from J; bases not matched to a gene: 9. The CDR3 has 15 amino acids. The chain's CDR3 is CASRAAGTDYNEQFF. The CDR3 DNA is TGCGCCAGCAGAGCCGCCGGGACAGATTACAATGAGCAGTTCTTC.

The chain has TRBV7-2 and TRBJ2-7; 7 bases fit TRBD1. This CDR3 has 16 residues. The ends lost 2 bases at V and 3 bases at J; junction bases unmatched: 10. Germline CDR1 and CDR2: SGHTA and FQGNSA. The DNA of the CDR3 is TGTGCCAGCAGCTTACTTCCGACAGGGACCAACTACGAGCAGTACTTC. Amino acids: CASSLLPTGTNYEQYF.

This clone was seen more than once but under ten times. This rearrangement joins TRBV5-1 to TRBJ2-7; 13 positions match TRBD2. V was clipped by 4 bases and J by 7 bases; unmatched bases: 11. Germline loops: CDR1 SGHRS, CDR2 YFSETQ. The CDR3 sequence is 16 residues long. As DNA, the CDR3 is TGCGCCAGCAGCACCTCCGGGACTAGCGGGACGGGGGAGCAGTACTTC. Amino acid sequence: CASSTSGTSGTGEQYF.

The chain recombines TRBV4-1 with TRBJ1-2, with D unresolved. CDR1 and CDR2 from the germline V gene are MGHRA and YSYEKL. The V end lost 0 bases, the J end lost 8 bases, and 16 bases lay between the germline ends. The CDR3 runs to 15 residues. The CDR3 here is CASSQDEGPSGGYTF. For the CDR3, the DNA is TGCGCCAGCAGCCAAGACGAGGGCCCCTCGGGGGGCTACACCTTC.

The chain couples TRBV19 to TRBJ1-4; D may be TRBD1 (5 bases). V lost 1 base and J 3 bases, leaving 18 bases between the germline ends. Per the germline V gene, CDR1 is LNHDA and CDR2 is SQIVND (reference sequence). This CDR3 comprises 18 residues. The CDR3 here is CASSIAPSTVNSNEKLFF. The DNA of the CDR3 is TGTGCCAGTAGTATAGCCCCCTCGACAGTTAACTCTAATGAAAAACTGTTTTTT.

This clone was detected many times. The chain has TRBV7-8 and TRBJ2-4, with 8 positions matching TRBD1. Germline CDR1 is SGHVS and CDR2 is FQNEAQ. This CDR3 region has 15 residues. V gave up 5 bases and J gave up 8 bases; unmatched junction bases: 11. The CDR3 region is CASSPTSDRVYIQYF. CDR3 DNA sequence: TGTGCCAGCAGCCCGACCTCGGACAGGGTTTACATTCAGTACTTC. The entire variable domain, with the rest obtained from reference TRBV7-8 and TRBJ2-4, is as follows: GAGVSQSPRYKVAKRGQDVALRCDPISGHVSLFWYQQALGQGPEFLTYFQNEAQLDKSGLPSDRFFAERPEGSVSTLKIQRTQQEDSAVYLCASSPTSDRVYIQYFGAGTRLSVL.

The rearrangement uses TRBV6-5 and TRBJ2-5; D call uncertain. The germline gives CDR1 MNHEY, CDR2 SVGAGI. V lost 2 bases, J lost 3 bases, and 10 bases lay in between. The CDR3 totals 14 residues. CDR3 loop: CASSYGGTEETQYF. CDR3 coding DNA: TGTGCCAGCAGTTACGGCGGCACCGAAGAGACCCAGTACTTC.

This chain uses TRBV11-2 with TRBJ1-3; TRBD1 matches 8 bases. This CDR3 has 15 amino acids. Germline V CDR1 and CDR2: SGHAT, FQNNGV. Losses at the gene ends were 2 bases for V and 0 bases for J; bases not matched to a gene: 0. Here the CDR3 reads CASSLTGGSGNTIYF. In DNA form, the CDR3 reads TGTGCCAGCAGCTTAACAGGGGGCTCTGGAAACACCATATATTTT.

The CDR3 loop is CASSLTGDTNTEAFF. The CDR3 region has the DNA TGCGCCAGCAGCTTGACAGGGGACACGAACACTGAAGCTTTCTTT. V gene TRBV5-1 combines with J gene TRBJ1-1, with 7 nucleotides matching TRBD1. With 1 base clipped from V and 1 base from J, the junction kept 4 bases outside the gene matches. Germline CDR1 is SGHRS and CDR2 is YFSETQ. CDR3 length: 15 residues. Full variable domain (outside the CDR3, taken from reference TRBV5-1 and TRBJ1-1): KAGVTQTPRYLIKTRGQQVTLSCSPISGHRSVSWYQQTPGQGLQFLFEYFSETQRNKGNFPGRFSGRQFSNSRSEMNVSTLELGDSALYLCASSLTGDTNTEAFFGQGTRLTVV.

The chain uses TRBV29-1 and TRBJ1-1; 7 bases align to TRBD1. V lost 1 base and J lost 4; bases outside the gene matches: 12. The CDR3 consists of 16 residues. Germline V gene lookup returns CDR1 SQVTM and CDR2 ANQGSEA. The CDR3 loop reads CSVEAGQSMGGTEAFF. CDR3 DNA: TGCAGCGTTGAAGCGGGACAGTCTATGGGCGGCACTGAAGCTTTCTTT.